This T cell receptor beta chain was obtained from a study of identical twins. Points from the study as a whole: Out-of-frame alpha sequences common to twins exhibited an excess of low generation probability.

TCRdb re-called the 5' RACE reads with MiXCR, one entry per CDR3 protein. The table includes 650,000 to 750,000 distinct CDR3 sequences, around 20% detected once. This clonotype was seen a few times. Its antigen is as yet unknown. CDR3 length equals 16 residues. CDR1 and CDR2 from the germline V gene are MNHNS and SASEGT. V was clipped by 5 bases and J by 4 bases; unmatched bases: 8. Separately, the same data were catalogued under a study of T cells expressing NK-cell markers.

The chain employs TRBV6-1 and TRBJ1-2; 12 bases fit TRBD1. This sequence originates from a woman aged 18-29 years in good health. Sample: PBMCs. For the CDR3, the DNA is TGTGCCAGCAGTACCGGGACAGGGGGCGCGGGCTATGGCTACACCTTC. This codes for CASSTGTGGAGYGYTF.